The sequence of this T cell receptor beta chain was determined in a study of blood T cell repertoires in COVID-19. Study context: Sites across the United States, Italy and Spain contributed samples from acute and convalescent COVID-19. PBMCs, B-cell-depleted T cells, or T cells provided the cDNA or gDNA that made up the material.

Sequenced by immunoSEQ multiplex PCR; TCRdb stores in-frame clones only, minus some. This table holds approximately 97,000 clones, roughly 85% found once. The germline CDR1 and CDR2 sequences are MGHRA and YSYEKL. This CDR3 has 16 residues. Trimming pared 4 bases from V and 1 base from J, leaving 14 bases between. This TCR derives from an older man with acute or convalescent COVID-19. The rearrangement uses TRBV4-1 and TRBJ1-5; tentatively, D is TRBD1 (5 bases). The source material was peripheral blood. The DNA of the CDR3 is TGCGCCAGCAGCCCAGGTTGGGGGGAGAGCAATCAGCCCCAGCATTTT. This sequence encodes CASSPGWGESNQPQHF.